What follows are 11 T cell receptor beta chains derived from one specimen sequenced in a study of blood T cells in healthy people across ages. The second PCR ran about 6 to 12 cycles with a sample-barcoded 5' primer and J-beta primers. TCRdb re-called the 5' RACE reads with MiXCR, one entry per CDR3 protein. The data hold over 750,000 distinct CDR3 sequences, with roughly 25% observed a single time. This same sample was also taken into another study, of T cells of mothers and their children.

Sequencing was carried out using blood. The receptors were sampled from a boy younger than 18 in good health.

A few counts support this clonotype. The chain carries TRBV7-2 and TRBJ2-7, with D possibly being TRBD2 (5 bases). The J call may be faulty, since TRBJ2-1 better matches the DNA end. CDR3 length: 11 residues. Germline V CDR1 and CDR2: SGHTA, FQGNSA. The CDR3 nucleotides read TGTGCCTCCGCAAGGGAGTGGGAGCAGTTCTTC. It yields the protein CASAREWEQFF.

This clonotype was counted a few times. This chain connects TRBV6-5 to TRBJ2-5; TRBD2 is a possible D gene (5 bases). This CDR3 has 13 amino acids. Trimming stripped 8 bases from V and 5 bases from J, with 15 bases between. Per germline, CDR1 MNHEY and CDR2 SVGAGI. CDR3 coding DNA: TGTGCCAGCGCCACCGGGGTATCGGAGACCCAGTACTTC. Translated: CASATGVSETQYF.

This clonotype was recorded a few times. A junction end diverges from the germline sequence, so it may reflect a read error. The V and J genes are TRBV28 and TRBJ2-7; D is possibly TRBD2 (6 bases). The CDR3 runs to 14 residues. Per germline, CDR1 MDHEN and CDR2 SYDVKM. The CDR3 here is CASSLSGTGLERYF. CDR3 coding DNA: TGTGCCAGCAGTTTATCCGGGACTGGGCTCGAGCGGTACTTC. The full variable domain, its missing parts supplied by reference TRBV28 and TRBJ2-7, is DVKVTQSSRYLVKRTGEKVFLECVQDMDHENMFWYRQDPGLGLRLIYFSYDVKMKEKGDIPEGYSVSREKKERFSLILESASTNQTSMYLCASSLSGTGLERYFGPGTRLTVT.

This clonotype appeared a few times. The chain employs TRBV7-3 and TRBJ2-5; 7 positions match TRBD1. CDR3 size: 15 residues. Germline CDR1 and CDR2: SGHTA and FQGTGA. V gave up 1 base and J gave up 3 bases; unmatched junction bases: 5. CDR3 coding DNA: TGTGCCAGCAGCTTAAAAGGGGGCCTGGAAGAGACCCAGTACTTC. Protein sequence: CASSLKGGLEETQYF.

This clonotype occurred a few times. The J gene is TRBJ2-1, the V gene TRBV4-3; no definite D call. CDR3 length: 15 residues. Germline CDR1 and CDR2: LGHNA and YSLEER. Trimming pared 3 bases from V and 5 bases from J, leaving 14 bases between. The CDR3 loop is CASSQGKGSDNEQFF. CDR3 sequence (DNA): TGCGCCAGCAGCCAGGGAAAAGGGTCCGACAATGAGCAGTTCTTC.

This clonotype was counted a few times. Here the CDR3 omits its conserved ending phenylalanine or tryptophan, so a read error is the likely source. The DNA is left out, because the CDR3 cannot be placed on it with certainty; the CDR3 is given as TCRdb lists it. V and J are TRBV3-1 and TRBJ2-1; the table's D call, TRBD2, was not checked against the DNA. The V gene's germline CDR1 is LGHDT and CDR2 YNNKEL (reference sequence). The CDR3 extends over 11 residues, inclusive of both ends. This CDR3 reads CASSQEASLVL.

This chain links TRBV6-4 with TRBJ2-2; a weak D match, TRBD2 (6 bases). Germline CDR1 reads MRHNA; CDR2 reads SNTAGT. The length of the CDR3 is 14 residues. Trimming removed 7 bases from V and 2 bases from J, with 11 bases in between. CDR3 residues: CASMIAENTGELFF. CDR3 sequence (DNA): TGTGCCAGCATGATAGCGGAAAACACCGGGGAGCTGTTTTTT.

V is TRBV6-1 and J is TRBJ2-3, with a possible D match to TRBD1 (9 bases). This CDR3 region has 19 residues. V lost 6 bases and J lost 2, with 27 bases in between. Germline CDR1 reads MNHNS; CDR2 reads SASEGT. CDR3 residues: CASSLTGGLSGSPTDTQYF. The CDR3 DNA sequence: TGTGCCAGCAGCCTTACAGGGGGCCTCAGCGGGAGTCCCACAGATACGCAGTATTTT.

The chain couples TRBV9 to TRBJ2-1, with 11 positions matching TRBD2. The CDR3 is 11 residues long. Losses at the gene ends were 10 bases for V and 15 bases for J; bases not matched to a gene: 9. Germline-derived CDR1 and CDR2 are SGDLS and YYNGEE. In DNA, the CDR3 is TGTGCCGGAACGACTAGCGGGAAAAGGTTCTTC. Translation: CAGTTSGKRFF.

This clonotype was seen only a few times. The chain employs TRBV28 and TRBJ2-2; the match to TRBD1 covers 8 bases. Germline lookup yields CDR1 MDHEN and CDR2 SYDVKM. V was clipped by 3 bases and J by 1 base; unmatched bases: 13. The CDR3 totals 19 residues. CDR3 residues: CASSFPPRQGAQNTGELFF. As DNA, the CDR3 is TGTGCCAGCAGTTTTCCCCCCCGGCAGGGGGCACAGAACACCGGGGAGCTGTTTTTT.

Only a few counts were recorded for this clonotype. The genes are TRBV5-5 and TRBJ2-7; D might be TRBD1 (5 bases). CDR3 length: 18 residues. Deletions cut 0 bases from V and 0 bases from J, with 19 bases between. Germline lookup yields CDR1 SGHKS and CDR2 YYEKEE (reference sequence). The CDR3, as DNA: TGTGCCAGCAGCTTGGAGGGCCACGAAGGACACTACTCCTACGAGCAGTACTTC. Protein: CASSLEGHEGHYSYEQYF.